A selection of T cell receptor beta chains follows, all from one sample in a study of response to subunit inactivated influenza vaccine. Via MiXCR, TCRdb re-called the RT-PCR reads, giving one row per CDR3 protein. The sample records 550,000 to 650,000 distinct CDR3 sequences, about 10% being singletons. Sequences were derived from PBMCs from blood, sampled on the day of vaccination. These receptor sequences come from a man aged 50 to 59 who received an inactivated influenza vaccine. The CDR3 runs from the conserved cysteine through the conserved F or W. D genes are given only for firm matches. Only some rows state a clone size, as once, few, many or a class for expanded clones.

d_call clone_size j_call v_call cdr3_aa cdr3_nt
NA NA TRBJ1-2 TRBV20-1 CSARPSAYNYGYTF TGCAGTGCTAGACCCTCGGCGTATAACTATGGCTACACCTTC
NA many TRBJ1-1 TRBV4-2 CASSQVYTGQGPTEAFF TGTGCCAGCAGCCAAGTATATACAGGGCAGGGGCCGACTGAAGCTTTCTTT
NA few TRBJ2-1 TRBV10-3 CAASDRAGNEQFF TGTGCCGCCTCGGACCGGGCCGGCAATGAGCAGTTCTTC
NA NA TRBJ1-3 TRBV2 CASSEGQATSGNTIYF TGTGCCAGCAGTGAAGGTCAGGCTACCTCTGGAAACACCATATATTTT
TRBD1 many TRBJ2-1 TRBV11-2 CASSHRGYEQFF TGTGCCAGCAGCCACAGGGGGTATGAGCAGTTCTTC
NA NA TRBJ2-3 TRBV11-2 CASSLAELADTQYF TGTGCCAGCAGCTTGGCCGAACTGGCAGATACGCAGTATTTT
NA many TRBJ2-3 TRBV27 CASSLWGPDEATQYF TGTGCCAGCAGTTTATGGGGGCCCGATGAGGCTACGCAGTATTTT
TRBD1 NA TRBJ1-1 TRBV18 CASSQLARGRRTEAFF TGTGCCAGCTCACAGCTCGCTAGGGGGCGACGGACTGAAGCTTTCTTT
NA many TRBJ2-1 TRBV2 CASSALKIF TGTGCCAGCAGTGCTCTAAAGATCTTC
TRBD2 few TRBJ2-1 TRBV4-2 CASSQKTSGSSYNEQFF TGTGCCAGCAGCCAAAAGACTAGCGGAAGCTCCTACAATGAGCAGTTCTTC
NA few TRBJ2-7 TRBV3-1 CASSQVTGTYEQYF TGTGCCAGCAGCCAAGTTACAGGGACCTACGAGCAGTACTTC
NA NA TRBJ2-5 TRBV18 CASSPPRGMEETQYF TGTGCCAGCTCACCACCAAGGGGTATGGAAGAGACCCAGTACTTC
TRBD2 NA TRBJ2-3 TRBV28 CASRQRGLADNTDTQYF TGTGCCAGCAGGCAAAGAGGACTAGCGGATAACACAGATACGCAGTATTTT
NA NA TRBJ2-4 TRBV20-1 CCARRLRVTKNIQYF TGCTGTGCTAGAAGGCTCAGGGTAACCAAAAACATTCAGTACTTC
TRBD1 few TRBJ1-3 TRBV2 CARTGASSGNTIYF TGTGCCAGAACAGGGGCCTCCTCTGGAAACACCATATATTTT
TRBD2 many TRBJ2-2 TRBV7-9 CASSPGLAGVETGELFF TGTGCCAGCAGCCCAGGACTAGCGGGAGTCGAAACCGGGGAGCTGTTTTTT
NA few TRBJ2-6 TRBV5-1 CASSPVGTSGANVLTF TGCGCCAGCAGCCCCGTGGGGACTTCCGGGGCCAACGTCCTGACTTTC
NA few TRBJ1-5 TRBV7-9 CASSLGSGNNQPQHF TGTGCCAGCAGCTTAGGGTCTGGGAACAATCAGCCCCAGCATTTT
NA NA TRBJ2-5 TRBV5-1 CASRARGQETQYF TGCGCCAGCAGGGCTAGGGGACAAGAGACCCAGTACTTC
NA few TRBJ2-5 TRBV18 CASSPPGRQAETQYF TGTGCCAGCTCACCACCGGGCAGGCAAGCAGAGACCCAGTACTTC
TRBD2 NA TRBJ2-1 TRBV4-1 CASSSQTSGGGNEQFF TGCGCCAGCAGCTCTCAGACTAGCGGGGGAGGCAATGAGCAGTTCTTC
NA many TRBJ2-2 TRBV20-1 CSARDHKGFTGELFF TGCAGTGCTAGAGATCACAAGGGTTTCACCGGGGAGCTGTTTTTT
NA many TRBJ2-1 TRBV20-1 CSARHWHNEQFF TGCAGTGCTAGGCACTGGCACAATGAGCAGTTCTTC
TRBD2 few TRBJ2-7 TRBV20-1 CSARSGLVREQYF TGCAGTGCTAGATCTGGACTAGTGCGTGAGCAGTACTTC
NA few TRBJ1-2 TRBV9 CASSVGVNYGYTF TGTGCCAGCAGCGTAGGAGTTAACTATGGCTACACCTTC
NA NA TRBJ2-1 TRBV30 CAWSVRYNEQFF TGTGCCTGGAGTGTGAGATACAATGAGCAGTTCTTC
NA few TRBJ2-7 TRBV20-1 CSASTKTTGEQYF TGCAGTGCTAGCACCAAAACTACGGGGGAGCAGTACTTC
NA few TRBJ2-1 TRBV20-1 CSAISGIGGNEQFF TGCAGTGCTATAAGCGGTATCGGGGGCAATGAGCAGTTCTTC
NA few TRBJ1-1 TRBV3-1 CASSQIRVDTEAFF TGTGCCAGCAGCCAAATCAGGGTTGACACTGAAGCTTTCTTT
NA few TRBJ1-5 TRBV15 CATSRDYGDQPQHF TGTGCCACCAGCAGAGATTACGGAGATCAGCCCCAGCATTTT
NA NA TRBJ2-3 TRBV6-5 CATGAGTQYF TGTGCCACAGGCGCGGGTACGCAGTATTTT
NA NA TRBJ1-2 TRBV29-1 CSVVGSGRGYTF TGCAGCGTTGTGGGATCAGGTCGTGGCTACACCTTC
TRBD1 NA TRBJ2-2 TRBV4-3 CASSQGWGQGYTGELFF TGCGCCAGCAGCCAAGGGTGGGGACAGGGATACACCGGGGAGCTGTTTTTT
TRBD2 many TRBJ2-6 TRBV29-1 CSVEGGEREYSGANVLTF TGCAGCGTTGAAGGTGGCGAGCGGGAGTACTCTGGGGCCAACGTCCTGACTTTC
TRBD2 NA TRBJ2-2 TRBV27 CASQAGSYTGELFF TGTGCCAGCCAAGCGGGGTCATACACCGGGGAGCTGTTTTTT
NA few TRBJ2-6 TRBV10-2 CASGGTSHTLFANVLTF TGCGCCAGCGGCGGGACATCTCACACTCTGTTTGCCAACGTCCTGACTTTC
NA NA TRBJ2-2 TRBV4-3 CASSQDSRGVNTGELFF TGCGCCAGCAGCCAAGACTCGAGAGGAGTCAACACCGGGGAGCTGTTTTTT